This is a list of T cell receptor beta chains from one sample in a study of blood T cell repertoires in COVID-19. Generated by immunoSEQ multiplex PCR, the TCRdb table keeps only in-frame clones and is missing some. In the table there are under 300,000 clones, 86% of which are singletons. Sample: peripheral blood. These receptors originate from a woman in her 30s with active or convalescent COVID-19. CDR3s include the opening cysteine and the closing phenylalanine or tryptophan. The D gene is left open where the match is weak. Where a row states a size, it is once, few, many or the class of an expanded clone; other rows omit it.

>15|TRBJ1-4|TRBV7-2|few|.
CASRLTVATNEKLFF
TGTGCCAGCAGGCTAACTGTTGCAACTAATGAAAAACTGTTTTTT
>15|TRBJ1-4|TRBV6-5|.|.
CASSYGAGVNEKLFF
TGTGCCAGCAGTTATGGGGCAGGGGTTAATGAAAAACTGTTTTTT
>13|TRBJ2-2|TRBV4-1|.|.
CASSPSLAWELFF
TGCGCCAGCAGCCCAAGCCTAGCGTGGGAGCTGTTTTTT
>16|TRBJ2-3|TRBV7-6|.|TRBD2
CASSLASGGDTDTQYF
TGTGCCAGCAGCTTAGCTAGCGGGGGGGACACAGATACGCAGTATTTT
>14|TRBJ2-5|TRBV7-2|.|.
CASSSRRGRETQYF
TGTGCCAGCAGCTCCCGGAGGGGTCGAGAGACCCAGTACTTC
>15|TRBJ1-1|TRBV4-3|.|.
CASSQASLADTEAFF
TGCGCCAGCAGCCAAGCCAGTCTGGCGGACACTGAAGCTTTCTTT
>16|TRBJ2-2|TRBV25-1|.|.
CASSEGLSSDTGELFF
TGTGCCAGCAGTGAAGGGCTTAGTAGCGATACCGGGGAGCTGTTTTTT
>17|TRBJ1-2|TRBV7-2|.|.
CASSYFGRGDSDYGYTF
TGTGCCAGCAGCTATTTCGGCCGAGGAGACAGCGACTATGGCTACACCTTC
>14|TRBJ1-2|TRBV18|.|TRBD1
CASSQGQGGYGYTF
TGTGCCAGCTCCCAAGGACAGGGGGGCTATGGCTACACCTTC
>15|TRBJ2-7|TRBV18|.|.
CASSPPTQGTYEQYF
TGTGCCAGCTCACCACCGACTCAGGGCACTTACGAGCAGTACTTC
>14|TRBJ1-2|TRBV7-2|.|.
CASSYTKGVYGYTF
TGTGCCAGCAGCTACACGAAGGGGGTCTATGGCTACACCTTC
>13|TRBJ1-5|TRBV6-1|.|.
CASSESDYEPQHF
TGTGCCAGCAGTGAATCCGACTACGAGCCCCAGCATTTT
>14|TRBJ2-7|TRBV5-4|.|TRBD1
CASSSGQEIYEQYF
TGTGCCAGCAGCTCGGGACAGGAGATTTACGAGCAGTACTTC
>14|TRBJ1-1|TRBV7-2|.|TRBD1
CASSSTGAFTEAFF
TGTGCCAGCAGCTCGACAGGGGCGTTTACTGAAGCTTTCTTT
>12|TRBJ1-2|TRBV5-4|.|.
CASSSNTGGYTF
TGTGCCAGCAGCTCAAACACGGGGGGCTACACCTTC
>15|TRBJ2-7|TRBV7-2|.|TRBD1
CASSLSGDRGLEQYF
TGTGCCAGCAGCTTATCGGGGGACAGGGGGCTCGAGCAGTACTTC
>12|TRBJ1-1|TRBV5-1|.|.
CASRVSNTEAFF
TGCGCCAGTCGGGTTTCGAACACTGAAGCTTTCTTT
>15|TRBJ2-1|TRBV4-3|.|.
CASSQGGLVLDEQFF
TGCGCCAGCAGCCAAGGGGGCCTGGTGCTTGATGAGCAGTTCTTC
>16|TRBJ2-4|TRBV19|.|TRBD2
CASSPWGERGSNIQYF
TGTGCCAGTAGTCCCTGGGGGGAGCGGGGTTCGAACATTCAGTACTTC
>19|TRBJ1-2|TRBV6-1|once|TRBD1
CASSGQTNRGLGLNYGYTF
TGTGCCAGCAGTGGACAAACCAACAGGGGATTGGGGCTAAACTATGGCTACACCTTC
>13|TRBJ2-4|TRBV29-1|.|TRBD1
CSAEQGSENIQYF
TGCAGCGCGGAACAGGGGTCGGAAAACATTCAGTACTTC
>14|TRBJ2-1|TRBV5-1|.|TRBD2
CASSLAGGPGEQFF
TGCGCCAGCAGCTTAGCGGGGGGGCCCGGTGAGCAGTTCTTC
>15|TRBJ2-3|TRBV6-1|.|TRBD2
CASSLAGGYTDTQYF
TGTGCCAGCAGCCTAGCGGGGGGGTACACAGATACGCAGTATTTT
>15|TRBJ2-7|TRBV4-1|.|.
CASSQVRGEGYEQYF
TGCGCCAGCAGCCAAGTTAGGGGGGAGGGCTACGAGCAGTACTTC
>15|TRBJ1-5|TRBV7-2|once|.
CASSLYSGGNQPQHF
TGTGCCAGCAGCTTATACTCAGGGGGCAATCAGCCCCAGCATTTT
>15|TRBJ1-6|TRBV25-1|.|.
CASSEFGGLNSPLHF
TGTGCCAGCAGCGAATTTGGGGGCCTTAATTCACCCCTCCACTTT
>14|TRBJ1-5|TRBV18|.|.
CASSPLPFNQPQHF
TGTGCCAGCTCACCACTCCCGTTTAATCAGCCCCAGCATTTT
>14|TRBJ1-5|TRBV19|.|TRBD1
CASSIGTGRRPQHF
TGTGCCAGTAGTATCGGGACAGGGAGAAGGCCCCAGCATTTT
>14|TRBJ1-4|TRBV19|few|TRBD1
CASSTQGEREKLFF
TGTGCCAGTAGTACCCAGGGGGAACGTGAAAAACTGTTTTTT
>17|TRBJ2-1|TRBV4-1|.|TRBD2
CASSQYDAGGLYNEQFF
TGCGCCAGCAGCCAGTACGATGCGGGGGGCCTCTACAATGAGCAGTTCTTC
>18|TRBJ1-1|TRBV3-1/TRBV3-2|.|TRBD1
CASSPVVRQGVADTEAFF
TGTGCCAGCAGCCCGGTGGTCAGACAGGGGGTTGCCGACACTGAAGCTTTCTTT
>16|TRBJ1-3|TRBV5-4|.|TRBD1
CASSPYTGTAGNTIYF
TGTGCCAGCAGCCCTTATACCGGGACAGCTGGAAACACCATATATTTT
>19|TRBJ1-1|TRBV6-2/TRBV6-3|.|TRBD1
CASSYQDLTGFPMNTEAFF
TGTGCCAGCAGTTACCAGGATTTGACAGGGTTTCCCATGAACACTGAAGCTTTCTTT
>15|TRBJ1-6|TRBV30|.|TRBD1
CAWSPPGQGYSPLHF
TGTGCCTGGAGTCCCCCGGGACAGGGTTATTCACCCCTCCACTTT
>13|TRBJ2-1|TRBV24-1|.|.
CATSEAGKGFKFF
TGTGCCACCAGTGAGGCAGGGAAAGGGTTTAAGTTCTTC
>17|TRBJ1-5|TRBV10-3|.|.
CAISESTSRGVHQPQHF
TGTGCCATCAGTGAGTCAACGTCCAGGGGCGTTCATCAGCCCCAGCATTTT
>12|TRBJ2-2|TRBV30|few|.
CACVSPVGELFF
TGTGCCTGTGTTTCGCCGGTGGGGGAGCTGTTTTTT
>14|TRBJ2-3|TRBV9|.|.
CASSVAPSTDTQYF
TGTGCCAGCAGCGTAGCCCCTAGCACAGATACGCAGTATTTT
>16|TRBJ2-2|TRBV27|.|TRBD1
CASSLMTGYRTGELFF
TGTGCCAGCAGTTTAATGACAGGGTATCGCACCGGGGAGCTGTTTTTT
>15|TRBJ1-1|TRBV7-9|once|.
CASSPSWGLNTEAFF
TGTGCCAGCAGCCCCTCCTGGGGCTTGAACACTGAAGCTTTCTTT
>15|TRBJ2-1|TRBV28|.|TRBD2
CASLFTSGGANEQFF
TGTGCCAGTTTATTTACTAGCGGGGGGGCCAATGAGCAGTTCTTC
>14|TRBJ1-6|TRBV2|.|.
CASIFGDGNSPLHF
TGTGCCAGCATTTTCGGGGATGGGAATTCACCCCTCCACTTT
>14|TRBJ2-7|TRBV7-2|once|TRBD2
CASGMGGGAYEQYF
TGTGCCAGTGGCATGGGCGGGGGGGCCTACGAGCAGTACTTC